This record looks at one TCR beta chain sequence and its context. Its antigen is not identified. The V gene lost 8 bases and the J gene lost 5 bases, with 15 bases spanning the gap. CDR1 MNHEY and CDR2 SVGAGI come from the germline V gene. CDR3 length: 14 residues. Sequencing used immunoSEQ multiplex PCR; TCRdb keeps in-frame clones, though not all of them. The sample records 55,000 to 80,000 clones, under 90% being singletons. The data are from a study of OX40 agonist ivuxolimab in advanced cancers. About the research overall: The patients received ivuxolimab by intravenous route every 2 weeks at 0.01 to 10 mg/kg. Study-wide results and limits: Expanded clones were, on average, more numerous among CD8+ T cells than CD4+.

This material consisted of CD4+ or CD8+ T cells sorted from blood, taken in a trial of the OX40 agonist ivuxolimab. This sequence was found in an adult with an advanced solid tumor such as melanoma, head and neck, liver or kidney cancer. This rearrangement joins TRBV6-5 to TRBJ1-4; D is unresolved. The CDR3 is CASWAGGSNEKLFF. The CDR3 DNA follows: TGTGCCAGCTGGGCCGGAGGGTCGAATGAAAAACTGTTTTTT.